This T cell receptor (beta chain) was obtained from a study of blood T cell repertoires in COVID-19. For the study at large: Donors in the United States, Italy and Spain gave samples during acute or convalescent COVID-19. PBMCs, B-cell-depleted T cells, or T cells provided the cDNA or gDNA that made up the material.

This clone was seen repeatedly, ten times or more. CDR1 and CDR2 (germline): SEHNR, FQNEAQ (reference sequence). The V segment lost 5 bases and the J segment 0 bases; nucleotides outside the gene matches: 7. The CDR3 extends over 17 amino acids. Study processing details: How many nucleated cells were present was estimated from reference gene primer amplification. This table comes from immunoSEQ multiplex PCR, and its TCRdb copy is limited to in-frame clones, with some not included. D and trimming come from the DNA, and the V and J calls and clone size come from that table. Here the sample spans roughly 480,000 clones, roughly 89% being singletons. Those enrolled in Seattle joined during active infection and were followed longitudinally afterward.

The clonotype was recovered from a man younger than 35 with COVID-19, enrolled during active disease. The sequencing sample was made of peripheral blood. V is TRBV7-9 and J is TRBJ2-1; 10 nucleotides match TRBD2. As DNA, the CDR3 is TGTGCCAGCAGCCCGAGCCGACTAGCGGGCTCCTACAATGAGCAGTTCTTC. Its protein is CASSPSRLAGSYNEQFF. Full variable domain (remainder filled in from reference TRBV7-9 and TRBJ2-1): DTGVSQNPRHKITKRGQNVTFRCDPISEHNRLYWYRQTLGQGPEFLTYFQNEAQLEKSRLLSDRFSAERPKGSFSTLEIQRTEQGDSAMYLCASSPSRLAGSYNEQFFGPGTRLTVL.